A single sample gave rise to the 15 T cell receptor beta chains below, sequenced in a study of monozygotic twins with inflammatory bowel disease. TCRdb reprocessed the 5' RACE reads and stores each CDR3 protein as one record, lacking DNA. Listed are just over 300,000 distinct CDR3 sequences; 5% to 6% falls within the top ten. The specimen sequenced was blood. These receptors were taken from a human donor with ulcerative colitis or Crohn's disease, or a healthy co-twin of an affected twin (not recorded which).

The chain uses TRBV24-1 and TRBJ2-3; TCRdb's D gene call, TRBD2, goes unchecked for lack of DNA. CDR1 is KGHDR, CDR2 SFDVKD, per germline. The CDR3 is 13 amino acids. The CDR3 region is CATGDYSTDTQYF.

The CDR3 loop reads CASSAFGQEYQPQHF. This rearrangement joins TRBV7-2 to TRBJ1-5. CDR1 is SGHTA, CDR2 FQGNSA, per germline. The CDR3 consists of 15 residues.

V and J are TRBV5-6 and TRBJ2-4; the TCRdb call, TRBD1, lacks DNA for checking. The CDR3 contains 14 residues. Germline values: CDR1 SGHDT, CDR2 YYEEEE. The chain's CDR3 is CASSLQGTKNIQYF.

CDR3 amino acids: CASSLQSSRVDEQFF. V usage is TRBV5-1 and J usage is TRBJ2-1; there is no DNA to check the TCRdb D call of TRBD1. In germline, CDR1 is SGHRS, CDR2 YFSETQ. The CDR3 sequence is 15 residues long.

The chain's CDR3 is CASSPREPTNTEAFF. The gene calls are TRBV5-1 and TRBJ1-1. The CDR3 is made up of 15 amino acids. Germline V gene data show CDR1 as SGHRS and CDR2 as YFSETQ.

The V gene is TRBV24-1, the J gene TRBJ2-7. The CDR3 is 15 amino acids. Germline V lookup: CDR1 KGHDR, CDR2 SFDVKD. Here the CDR3 reads CATSDSGQEPYEQYF.

V and J are TRBV5-4 and TRBJ2-7. The CDR3 runs 14 residues. The germline V gene encodes CDR1 SGHNT and CDR2 YYREEE (reference sequence). The CDR3 sequence: CASSLPVFPYEQYF.

The V and J genes are TRBV5-5 and TRBJ2-6; TCRdb proposes TRBD1, but this gene call is untestable without DNA. The CDR3 length is 18 residues. Looked up from germline, CDR1 is SGHKS and CDR2 is YYEKEE (reference sequence). CDR3 sequence reads: CASSLLPGGLSGANVLTF. The entire variable domain, with the rest obtained from reference TRBV5-5 and TRBJ2-6, is as follows: DAGVTQSPTHLIKTRGQQVTLRCSPISGHKSVSWYQQVLGQGPQFIFQYYEKEERGRGNFPDRFSARQFPNYSSELNVNALLLGDSALYLCASSLLPGGLSGANVLTFGAGSRLTVL.

The chain has TRBV30 and TRBJ1-6; TCRdb returns TRBD1, unconfirmable since there is no DNA. CDR1 and CDR2 from the germline V gene are GTSNPN and SVGIG (reference sequence). The CDR3 spans 14 residues. CDR3 region: CAWSATGGNSPLHF.

The V gene is TRBV28, the J gene TRBJ1-4; the TRBD1 assignment by TCRdb is unverifiable without DNA. There are 15 residues in the CDR3. The germline CDR1 and CDR2 sequences are MDHEN and SYDVKM. CDR3: CASRGWTGAREKLFF.

The rearrangement joins TRBV14 to TRBJ1-6; TCRdb calls TRBD1, which cannot be checked without DNA. Germline assignment: CDR1 SGHDN and CDR2 FVKESK. The CDR3 covers 14 residues. This CDR3 reads CASSQARANSPLHF.

This chain connects TRBV5-6 to TRBJ2-7. The V gene's germline CDR1 is SGHDT and CDR2 YYEEEE. CDR3 size: 13 residues. The CDR3: CASSVVKEDEQYF.

The V gene is TRBV11-2, the J gene TRBJ2-2. CDR3 length equals 14 residues. Germline V gives CDR1 SGHAT, CDR2 FQNNGV. The CDR3 sequence is CASSLERQSGELFF.

CDR3 sequence reads: CASSSPQGMGTEAFF. The chain employs TRBV7-9 and TRBJ1-1; TCRdb outputs TRBD1, but without DNA this stays unchecked. Germline V lookup: CDR1 SEHNR, CDR2 FQNEAQ (reference sequence). The CDR3 spans 15 residues.

The chain has TRBV2 and TRBJ2-5; TCRdb's D call, TRBD2, is unchecked because there is no DNA. Per the germline V gene, CDR1 is SNHLY and CDR2 is FYNNEI. The CDR3 loop spans 16 amino acids. The CDR3 protein is CASSGRLAGVGETQYF.